These 16 T cell receptor beta chains were sequenced from one sample in a study of graft-versus-host responses after intestinal transplantation. The data were produced by immunoSEQ multiplex PCR, yet TCRdb's version contains in-frame clones alone and is incomplete. The repertoire holds approximately 18,000 clones, with roughly 86% as singletons. Sequences were derived from PBMCs, sampled approximately 240 days after intestinal transplant. These receptors all come from a human patient who received an intestinal transplant, so some T cells may come from the graft donor.

The rearrangement uses TRBV27 and TRBJ1-1; the D gene is possibly TRBD1 (6 bases). The length of the CDR3 is 15 residues. Germline values: CDR1 MNHEY, CDR2 SMNVEV (reference sequence). Trimming stripped 2 bases from V and 1 base from J, with 11 bases between. The CDR3 region is CASSLKGHPNTEAFF. The DNA of the CDR3 is TGTGCCAGCAGTTTAAAGGGACACCCGAACACTGAAGCTTTCTTT.

The V call is TRBV7-9, the J call TRBJ1-2; tentatively, D is TRBD1 (6 bases). The V gene's germline CDR1 is SEHNR and CDR2 FQNEAQ (reference sequence). CDR3 length equals 12 residues. The V end lost 11 bases, the J end lost 8 bases, and 18 bases lay between the germline ends. The CDR3: CAVIGGAQGYTF. The CDR3 region has the DNA TGTGCCGTCATAGGGGGGGCGCAGGGCTACACCTTC.

This rearrangement joins TRBV18 to TRBJ1-4; maybe TRBD1 (6 bases). This CDR3 has 13 amino acids. Germline CDR1 is KGHSH and CDR2 is LQKENI. The V and J ends lost 5 bases and 6 bases respectively, with 10 bases between them. CDR3 in amino acids: CASSGGKDEKLFF. The DNA of the CDR3 is TGTGCCAGCTCAGGGGGCAAGGATGAAAAACTGTTTTTT.

The chain has TRBV27 and TRBJ1-2; maybe TRBD1 (5 bases). V dropped 5 bases and J dropped 4 bases, with 23 bases sitting between them. This CDR3 region has 17 residues. Germline loops: CDR1 MNHEY, CDR2 SMNVEV (reference sequence). This CDR3 reads CASSPSPGTRPGYGYTF. Written as DNA, the CDR3 is TGTGCCAGCAGTCCGTCCCCCGGGACTCGCCCGGGCTATGGCTACACCTTC.

The chain is built from TRBV9 and TRBJ2-7, with a weak D call TRBD1 (6 bases). The CDR3 is 15 residues long. CDR1 is SGDLS, CDR2 YYNGEE, per germline. Trimming removed 3 bases at V and 2 bases at J, with 15 bases between. Here the CDR3 DNA reads TGTGCCAGCAGCGGCCCGCAGGGGCTTACCTACGAGCAGTACTTC. It yields the protein CASSGPQGLTYEQYF.

The chain recombines TRBV7-2 with TRBJ1-1, with D tentatively TRBD1 (5 bases). This CDR3 has 15 residues. V shed 0 bases and J shed 13 bases, with 21 bases lying between them. Germline V CDR1 and CDR2: SGHTA, FQGNSA. The CDR3 region is CASSLAGVHRARGFF. For the CDR3, the DNA is TGTGCCAGCAGCTTAGCGGGGGTTCACCGGGCGAGGGGTTTCTTT. Complete variable domain (other parts from reference TRBV7-2 and TRBJ1-1): GAGVSQSPSNKVTEKGKDVELRCDPISGHTALYWYRQSLGQGLEFLIYFQGNSAPDKSGLPSDRFSAERTGGSVSTLTIQRTQQEDSAVYLCASSLAGVHRARGFFGQGTRLTVV.

This chain links TRBV7-2 with TRBJ1-5; D not resolved. The germline CDR1 and CDR2 sequences are SGHTA and FQGNSA. The V and J ends lost 2 bases and 0 bases respectively, with 11 bases between them. The CDR3 extends over 16 amino acids. In DNA form, the CDR3 reads TGTGCCAGCAGCTTATTGAGGGCAGATAGCAATCAGCCCCAGCATTTT. Translation gives CASSLLRADSNQPQHF.

The chain has TRBV30 and TRBJ2-2, with TRBD2 matching 7 bases. With V trimmed by 2 bases and J by 2 bases, 8 bases remained unmatched. The CDR3 loop spans 16 amino acids. Germline assignment: CDR1 GTSNPN and CDR2 SVGIG (reference sequence). The chain's CDR3 is CAWSRKGLPNTGELFF. For the CDR3, the DNA is TGTGCCTGGAGTCGCAAGGGACTACCCAACACCGGGGAGCTGTTTTTT.

The rearrangement uses TRBV4-1 and TRBJ2-5, with D perhaps matching TRBD2 (7 bases). The V end was cut by 0 bases, the J end by 7 bases, with 15 bases between. Per germline, CDR1 MGHRA and CDR2 YSYEKL. The CDR3 runs 15 residues. This CDR3 is CASSQDSGGRGTQYF. The CDR3 DNA reads TGCGCCAGCAGCCAAGATTCGGGGGGCAGAGGGACCCAGTACTTC.

The table lists this clone with a count of one. The rearrangement joins TRBV30 to TRBJ2-2; TRBD1 aligns across 7 bases. Trimming at V came to 2 bases and at J to 0 bases, leaving 12 bases not matched to a gene. Germline V gives CDR1 GTSNPN, CDR2 SVGIG (reference sequence). CDR3 length: 18 amino acids. CDR3 DNA sequence: TGTGCCTGGAGTAAAGGCTACAGGGGAAGTCCGAACACCGGGGAGCTGTTTTTT. Translating it yields CAWSKGYRGSPNTGELFF.

The chain joins TRBV19 to TRBJ2-7, with D perhaps TRBD2 (5 bases). The ends were cut back, 4 bases at V and 3 bases at J, with 13 bases in the middle. The CDR3 consists of 14 residues. The germline V gene encodes CDR1 LNHDA and CDR2 SQIVND (reference sequence). The CDR3 DNA is TGTGCCAGTAGTACCTCGGGGTCATACTACGAGCAGTACTTC. Translating gives CASSTSGSYYEQYF.

This chain uses TRBV6-6 with TRBJ2-1; 10 bases fit TRBD2. CDR1 and CDR2 from the germline V gene are MNHNY and SVGAGI (reference sequence). V gave up 1 base and J gave up 5 bases; unmatched junction bases: 5. The CDR3 extends over 16 amino acids. The CDR3 is CASSYLGLAPNNEQFF. CDR3 sequence (DNA): TGTGCCAGCAGTTACTTGGGACTAGCGCCTAACAATGAGCAGTTCTTC.

The chain joins TRBV12-5 to TRBJ1-5, with D unresolved. Germline CDR1 is LGHNT and CDR2 is FRNRAP. CDR3 length: 14 residues. Deletions cut 10 bases from V and 1 base from J, with 14 bases between. In nucleotides, the CDR3 is TGTGCTACAACCCGGGAACTCAGCAATCAGCCCCAGCATTTT. It codes for CATTRELSNQPQHF.

The V gene is TRBV19, the J gene TRBJ1-2, with D uncertain. V lost 11 bases to trimming and J lost 3 bases, with 7 bases between them. Per the germline V gene, CDR1 is LNHDA and CDR2 is SQIVND (reference sequence). The CDR3 is made up of 10 amino acids. Written as DNA, the CDR3 is TGTGCCGCCGCGGACTATGGCTACACCTTC. It specifies CAAADYGYTF.

The V and J genes are TRBV11-3 and TRBJ2-3, with D possibly matching TRBD2 (5 bases). The CDR3 is 15 amino acids. CDR1 and CDR2 from the germline V gene are SGHNT and YENEEA. The V end was cut by 1 base, the J end by 4 bases, with 12 bases between. In DNA, the CDR3 is TGTGCCAGCAGCTTAGGACTGAGGGCAGCAGATACGCAGTATTTT. Its translation: CASSLGLRAADTQYF.

J is TRBJ2-4 and V is TRBV4-1; D gene uncertain. The V gene lost 2 bases and the J gene lost 1 base, with 12 bases spanning the gap. CDR1 and CDR2 from the germline V gene are MGHRA and YSYEKL. The length of the CDR3 is 16 residues. CDR3 loop: CASSQKGPWAKNIQYF. The CDR3 coding sequence is TGCGCCAGCAGCCAAAAAGGTCCTTGGGCCAAAAACATTCAGTACTTC.